This record concerns one TCR beta chain sequence. This specimen comes from a study of T cells in Graves' hyperthyroidism and ophthalmopathy. The CDR3 loop spans 15 amino acids. The germline V gene encodes CDR1 SGHTA and CDR2 FQGNSA. V lost 0 bases to trimming and J lost 7 bases; unmatched junction nucleotides: 5. The study based diagnoses on clinical symptoms, serum thyroxine and TRAb, thyroid ultrasound and orbital computed tomography. Fresh peripheral blood, less than 11 ml of it, supplied the PBMCs. What was amplified from RNA transcripts were TCR beta CDR3 regions. A set of HTBI primers served as the primers for a first-round RT-PCR of the TCR CDR3. TCRdb reprocessed the multiplex PCR reads via MiXCR and lists one record per CDR3 protein. The top ten clones hold roughly 8.3% of a sample with over 700,000 distinct CDR3 sequences, roughly 37% of them seen once.

The sequenced sample was blood. The clonotype comes from a man aged 18 to 35 with Graves' hyperthyroidism. The chain links TRBV7-2 to TRBJ1-5, with 8 positions matching TRBD1. The CDR3 DNA is TGTGCCAGCAGCTTAGCCGGACAGGGAATCCAGCCCCAGCATTTT. Translating it yields CASSLAGQGIQPQHF.